This T cell receptor (beta chain) was identified during a study of regulatory T cells in long-lasting Graves disease. About the research overall: Graves' patients, newly diagnosed, had taken antithyroid drugs under 3 months.

As concerns this clonotype: The antigen remains unidentified. A much larger clone is a single base away; this may be a read error.

There are 16 residues in the CDR3. Germline lookup yields CDR1 GTSNPN and CDR2 SVGIG (reference sequence). Findings and limits, study-wide: New patients shared about a thousand public clonotypes, fewer than the 2,500 to 3,500 shared by persistent patients. TCR diversity was lower in persistent Graves' patients than in newly diagnosed ones.

Relying on iRepertoire HTBI primers and Arm-PCR of CDR3 regions, the team built TCR beta libraries. In the study's own analysis: Sample data revealed fewer than 70 TRBV and more than 13 TRBJ segments. TCRdb re-called the multiplex PCR reads with MiXCR, one entry per CDR3 protein. V and J calls and clone size were set by TCRdb, not the authors. Among over 200,000 distinct CDR3 sequences listed, approximately 20% were seen once. Indicated time point: newly diagnosed GD, antithyroid drugs for less than 3 months. From RNA extracted from PBMCs, the TCR library was made. Material: peripheral blood mononuclear cells (PBMCs), obtained at new diagnosis, from a patient treated with antithyroid drugs. The clonotype comes from a female donor with Graves disease. This chain joins TRBV30 and TRBJ2-1; 10 nucleotides match TRBD1. The J call could be wrong; TRBJ2-5 is a better fit for the DNA end. Here the CDR3 reads CAWGAGDRGQGETQYF. Here the CDR3 DNA reads TGTGCCTGGGGTGCCGGGGACAGGGGCCAGGGAGAGACCCAGTACTTC.